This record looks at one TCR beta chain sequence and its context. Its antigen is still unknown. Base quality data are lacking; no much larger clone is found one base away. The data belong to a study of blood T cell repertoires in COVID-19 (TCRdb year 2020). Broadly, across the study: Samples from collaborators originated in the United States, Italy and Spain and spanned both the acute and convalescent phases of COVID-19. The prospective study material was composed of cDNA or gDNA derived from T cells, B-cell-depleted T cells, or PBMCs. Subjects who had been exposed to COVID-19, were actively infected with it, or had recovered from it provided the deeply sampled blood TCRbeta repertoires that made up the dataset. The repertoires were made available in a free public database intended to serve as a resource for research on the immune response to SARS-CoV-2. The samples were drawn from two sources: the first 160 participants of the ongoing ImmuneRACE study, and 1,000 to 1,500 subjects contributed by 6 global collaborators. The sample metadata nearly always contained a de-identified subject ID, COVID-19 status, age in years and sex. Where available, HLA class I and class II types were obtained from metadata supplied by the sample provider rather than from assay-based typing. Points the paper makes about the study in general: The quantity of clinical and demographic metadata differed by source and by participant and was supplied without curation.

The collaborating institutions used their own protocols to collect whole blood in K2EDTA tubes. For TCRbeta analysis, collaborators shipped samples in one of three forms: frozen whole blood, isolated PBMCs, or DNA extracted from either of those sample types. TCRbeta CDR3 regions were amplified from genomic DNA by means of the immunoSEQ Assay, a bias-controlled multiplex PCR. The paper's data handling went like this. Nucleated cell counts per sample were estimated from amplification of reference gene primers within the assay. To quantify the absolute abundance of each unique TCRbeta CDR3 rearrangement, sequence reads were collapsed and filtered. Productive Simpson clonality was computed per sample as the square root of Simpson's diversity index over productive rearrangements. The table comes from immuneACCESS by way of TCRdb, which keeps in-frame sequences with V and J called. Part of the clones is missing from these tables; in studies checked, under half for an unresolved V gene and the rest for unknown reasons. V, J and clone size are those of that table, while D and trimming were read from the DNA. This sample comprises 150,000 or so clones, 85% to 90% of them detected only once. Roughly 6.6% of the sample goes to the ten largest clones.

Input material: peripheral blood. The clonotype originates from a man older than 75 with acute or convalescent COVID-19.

The base sequence is TGTGCCAGTAGTATCGGACAGGGGCGCGGCGAGCAGTACTTC. This is translated as CASSIGQGRGEQYF. This chain is built from TRBV19 and TRBJ2-7, and TRBD1 matches 9 of the central bases. CDR1 and CDR2 were assigned from the germline V gene (reference sequence) as LNHDA and SQIVND. The CDR3 runs 14 residues from the cysteine to the phenylalanine. The CDR3 DNA has 42 bases and is translated from base 1. Trimming takes 3 bases off V and 6 bases off J; junction bases not matched to a gene: 6.